These 23 T cell receptor beta chains were all obtained from the same sample, sequenced in a study of blood T cell repertoires in COVID-19. Some clones are missing from TCRdb's copy, which holds only in-frame ones; the method was immunoSEQ multiplex PCR. The sample yields a few hundred thousand clones, 89% seen once. The material sequenced was peripheral blood. Source of these receptors: a man aged 35-49 years with acute or convalescent COVID-19.

The chain links TRBV27 to TRBJ2-1; perhaps TRBD1 as D (6 bases). The CDR3 covers 13 residues. Germline CDR1 reads MNHEY; CDR2 reads SMNVEV (reference sequence). V lost 6 bases to trimming and J lost 0 bases, with 6 bases between them. CDR3 nucleotides: TGTGCCAGCAGGGGGGCCTCCTACAATGAGCAGTTCTTC. Residues: CASRGASYNEQFF.

The chain recombines TRBV5-4 with TRBJ2-3, with 7 positions matching TRBD2. CDR1 and CDR2 from the germline V gene are SGHNT and YYREEE (reference sequence). The CDR3 has 14 residues. V shed 3 bases, J shed 3 bases, and the junction held 4 bases outside the gene matches. The CDR3 spells CASSSSGGTDTQYF. The CDR3 region has the DNA TGTGCCAGCAGCTCATCGGGAGGTACAGATACGCAGTATTTT.

V and J are TRBV19 and TRBJ2-7; 8 bases are shared with TRBD1. The CDR3 sequence is 14 residues long. The ends lost 8 bases at V and 3 bases at J; junction bases unmatched: 9. Germline V gene sequence: CDR1 LNHDA, CDR2 SQIVND (reference sequence). CDR3 coding DNA: TGTGCCAGTGATCCCTCAGGGACAGGCTACGAGCAGTACTTC. Translated: CASDPSGTGYEQYF.

This clone was counted once. V gene TRBV9 combines with J gene TRBJ1-1, with 7 nucleotides matching TRBD1. This CDR3 is built from 12 residues. The V segment lost 4 bases and the J segment 7 bases; nucleotides outside the gene matches: 4. CDR1 is SGDLS and CDR2 is YYNGEE in the germline V gene. This chain's CDR3 is CASSLRQGEAFF. The CDR3 nucleotides are TGTGCCAGCAGCCTCAGACAGGGTGAAGCTTTCTTT.

CDR3 nucleotides: TGTGCCAGCAGCGTAGGAGGTTTCGCGAACACCGGGGAGCTGTTTTTT. Translation: CASSVGGFANTGELFF. The chain couples TRBV9 to TRBJ2-2; no clear D gene. Germline V lookup: CDR1 SGDLS, CDR2 YYNGEE. The CDR3 is 16 residues long. The germline V and J ends were trimmed by 0 bases and 0 bases, with 9 bases remaining between them.

The rearrangement links TRBV4-1 to TRBJ1-6, with D tentatively TRBD1 (5 bases). V was shortened by 4 bases and J by 6 bases, with 13 bases between the two germline ends. The length of the CDR3 is 15 residues. Germline CDR1 MGHRA, CDR2 YSYEKL. CDR3 in DNA: TGCGCCAGCAGCCTCAGGACAATGCCTAATTCACCCCTCCACTTT. It specifies CASSLRTMPNSPLHF.

This chain links TRBV15 with TRBJ1-4; no clear D. The CDR3 loop spans 14 amino acids. The V gene lost 5 bases and the J gene lost 2 bases, with 9 bases spanning the gap. The germline gives CDR1 LNHNV, CDR2 YYDKDF (reference sequence). DNA of the CDR3: TGTGCCACCAGCCTGTCACGGACTAATGAAAAACTGTTTTTT. Translated: CATSLSRTNEKLFF.

Worth noting for this clone: At one end the junction does not follow the germline gene, possibly because of a read error. This rearrangement joins TRBV6-5 to TRBJ1-1; TRBD1 is a possible D gene (6 bases). Germline V lookup: CDR1 MNHEY, CDR2 SVGAGI. The CDR3 spans 15 residues. The CDR3 DNA sequence: TGCGCCAGCAGCCAAAGGGACACCATGAACACTGAAGCTTTCTTT. As protein: CASSQRDTMNTEAFF.

The chain couples TRBV3-1 (or the pseudogene TRBV3-2) to TRBJ1-2; 7 bases agree with TRBD1. Trimming removed 5 bases from V and 4 bases from J; junction bases left unmatched: 7. Germline CDR1 reads LGHDT; CDR2 reads YNNKEL (reference sequence). The CDR3 runs to 14 residues. The CDR3 coding sequence is TGTGCCAGCAGCGCGACCGGGACAGCCTATGGCTACACCTTC. Its protein is CASSATGTAYGYTF.

The J gene is TRBJ2-2, the V gene TRBV4-1; perhaps TRBD1 as D (6 bases). Germline CDR1 reads MGHRA; CDR2 reads YSYEKL. The CDR3 sequence is 13 residues long. V dropped 4 bases and J dropped 6 bases, with 9 bases sitting between them. The CDR3 reads CASSRGTPGELFF. The CDR3 coding sequence is TGCGCCAGCAGCCGGGGGACACCCGGGGAGCTGTTTTTT.

This rearrangement joins TRBV6-5 to TRBJ2-7; 7 nucleotides agree with TRBD1. Germline lookup yields CDR1 MNHEY and CDR2 SVGAGI. The junction had 8 bases not matched to a gene; V was cut back by 6 bases and J by 0 bases. CDR3 length: 15 amino acids. The CDR3 sequence: CASRETGTASYEQYF. Here the CDR3 DNA reads TGTGCCAGCAGAGAGACCGGGACAGCCTCCTACGAGCAGTACTTC.

V and J are TRBV25-1 and TRBJ1-6; 9 bases line up with TRBD1. Germline V gene lookup returns CDR1 MGHDK and CDR2 SYGVNS. The V segment lost 2 bases and the J segment 4 bases; nucleotides outside the gene matches: 3. This CDR3 spans 16 amino acids. The CDR3: CASSETGGGYNSPLHF. The CDR3 bases are TGTGCCAGCAGTGAAACAGGGGGCGGATATAATTCACCCCTCCACTTT.

J is TRBJ1-1 and V is TRBV6-6; TRBD1 aligns across 10 bases. The germline gives CDR1 MNHNY, CDR2 SVGAGI (reference sequence). V lost 5 bases and J lost 6; bases outside the gene matches: 12. This CDR3 has 16 residues. The CDR3 sequence is CASSRDRGWEGAEAFF. CDR3 DNA: TGTGCCAGCAGTAGGGACAGGGGATGGGAGGGGGCTGAAGCTTTCTTT.

The rearrangement joins TRBV11-3 to TRBJ2-1; 8 positions match TRBD2. The CDR3 contains 15 residues. V shed 6 bases, J shed 1 base, and the junction held 5 bases outside the gene matches. CDR1 SGHNT and CDR2 YENEEA come from the germline V gene. Written as DNA, the CDR3 is TGTGCCAGCAGTCCCCTAGCGGGTTCCTACAATGAGCAGTTCTTC. It yields the protein CASSPLAGSYNEQFF.

The sample holds one count of this clone. The CDR3 loop reads CASIPEKDSSDTQYF. CDR3 sequence (DNA): TGTGCCAGCATACCTGAAAAAGACAGTTCAGATACGCAGTATTTT. The V gene is TRBV7-9, the J gene TRBJ2-3, with a weak D call TRBD1 (5 bases). The V gene's germline CDR1 is SEHNR and CDR2 FQNEAQ (reference sequence). There are 15 residues in the CDR3. Trimming removed 7 bases at V and 4 bases at J, with 18 bases between. Combining the CDR3 with reference TRBV7-9 and TRBJ2-3 gives the whole variable domain DTGVSQNPRHKITKRGQNVTFRCDPISEHNRLYWYRQTLGQGPEFLTYFQNEAQLEKSRLLSDRFSAERPKGSFSTLEIQRTEQGDSAMYLCASIPEKDSSDTQYFGPGTRLTVL.

The gene calls are TRBV13 and TRBJ2-2; 7 nucleotides agree with TRBD1. This CDR3 contains 14 residues. CDR1 is PRHDT, CDR2 FYEKMQ, per germline (reference sequence). The V and J ends lost 3 bases and 6 bases, in that order; junction bases with no gene match: 4. Written as DNA, the CDR3 is TGTGCCAGCAGCTTTTTAGGGGGCCCCGGGGAGCTGTTTTTT. Residues: CASSFLGGPGELFF.

This clone showed up just once. The identical CDR3 is also encoded by other nucleotide sequences in the sample. This chain connects TRBV5-1 to TRBJ1-1; D may be TRBD1 (6 bases). Trimming pared 0 bases from V and 2 bases from J, leaving 8 bases between. The germline CDR1 and CDR2 sequences are SGHRS and YFSETQ. The CDR3 runs to 14 residues. For the CDR3, the DNA is TGCGCCAGCAGCTTGGCGACAGGAAACACTGAAGCTTTCTTT. Encoded protein: CASSLATGNTEAFF.

The chain carries TRBV6-8 and TRBJ1-6; D perhaps matches TRBD1 (5 bases). CDR1 is MNHGY and CDR2 is SAAAGT in the germline V gene. V gave up 6 bases and J gave up 10 bases, with 10 bases separating them. The CDR3 loop spans 12 amino acids. The CDR3, as DNA: TGTGCCAGCAGCCACACAGGATCACCCCTCCACTTT. Translated, it gives CASSHTGSPLHF.

The chain couples TRBV6-4 to TRBJ2-1; 8 bases agree with TRBD2. V shed 0 bases and J 7 bases; nucleotides not matched to a gene: 5. This CDR3 has 15 residues. CDR1 is MRHNA and CDR2 is SNTAGT in the germline V gene. The CDR3 region has the DNA TGTGCCAGCAGTGACTCTGGACTAGCTGAGAATGAGCAGTTCTTC. As protein: CASSDSGLAENEQFF.

The V gene is TRBV7-9, the J gene TRBJ2-7, with a weak D call TRBD2 (6 bases). The CDR3 spans 14 residues. The germline V gene encodes CDR1 SEHNR and CDR2 FQNEAQ (reference sequence). V lost 1 base to trimming and J lost 5 bases, with 12 bases between them. Here the CDR3 reads CASSLVLGGNEQYF. As DNA, the CDR3 is TGTGCCAGCAGCTTAGTCCTGGGGGGAAACGAGCAGTACTTC. The full variable domain, rest sourced from reference TRBV7-9 and TRBJ2-7, is DTGVSQNPRHKITKRGQNVTFRCDPISEHNRLYWYRQTLGQGPEFLTYFQNEAQLEKSRLLSDRFSAERPKGSFSTLEIQRTEQGDSAMYLCASSLVLGGNEQYFGPGTRLTVT.

V and J are TRBV2 and TRBJ1-5; D perhaps matches TRBD1 (5 bases). CDR1 is SNHLY, CDR2 FYNNEI, per germline. The V end was cut by 3 bases, the J end by 2 bases, with 11 bases between. The CDR3 loop spans 15 amino acids. The CDR3 DNA reads as TGTGCCAGCAGTGATGGTCAGGGTGGCAATCAGCCCCAGCATTTT. This gives the protein CASSDGQGGNQPQHF.

The genes are TRBV9 and TRBJ2-2; D unclear. V dropped 0 bases and J dropped 0 bases, with 9 bases sitting between them. Germline loops: CDR1 SGDLS, CDR2 YYNGEE. This CDR3 region has 16 residues. DNA of the CDR3: TGTGCCAGCAGCGTAGAAAACAGAGCGAACACCGGGGAGCTGTTTTTT. Protein: CASSVENRANTGELFF.

CDR3: CASSDSKGAPRSITTDTQYF. CDR3 nucleotide sequence: TGTGCCAGCAGTGACTCAAAGGGGGCGCCCCGATCGATTACCACAGATACGCAGTATTTT. The chain uses TRBV6-4 and TRBJ2-3, with 7 bases that match TRBD1. This CDR3 has 20 residues. J gave up 2 bases and V 0 bases, and 17 bases lay outside the gene matches. Germline lookup yields CDR1 MRHNA and CDR2 SNTAGT.